Shown below are 10 T cell receptor beta chains from a single sample sequenced in a study of blood T cell repertoires in COVID-19. Data came from immunoSEQ multiplex PCR; TCRdb stores just in-frame clones and leaves some out. Of roughly 150,000 clones listed, approximately 80% are singletons. The sequenced sample consisted of peripheral blood. The source of these receptors is a woman aged 50 to 60 with acute or convalescent COVID-19.

The chain couples TRBV30 to TRBJ2-3; TRBD2 is a possible D gene (6 bases). Germline V gene lookup returns CDR1 GTSNPN and CDR2 SVGIG (reference sequence). Trimming stripped 2 bases from V and 0 bases from J, with 15 bases between. CDR3 size: 16 residues. The CDR3 protein is CAWSREIAESTDTQYF. The CDR3 bases are TGTGCCTGGAGTAGAGAAATAGCGGAAAGCACAGATACGCAGTATTTT.

This chain uses TRBV7-6 with TRBJ1-3; weak D call: TRBD1 (5 bases). This CDR3 is 16 amino acids long. V lost 4 bases to trimming and J lost 4 bases, with 17 bases between them. Per germline, CDR1 SGHVS and CDR2 FNYEAQ. CDR3 sequence reads: CASSYEPRARGNTIYF. In nucleotides, the CDR3 is TGTGCCAGCAGCTACGAACCCAGGGCGAGAGGAAACACCATATATTTT.

The rearrangement links TRBV6-5 to TRBJ1-5; unclear D gene. The CDR3 runs 14 residues. With 2 bases removed from V and 4 bases from J, the gap between germline ends came to 9 bases. CDR1 MNHEY and CDR2 SVGAGI come from the germline V gene. The CDR3 nucleotides are TGTGCCAGCAGTTACGATGGAGTAAATCAGCCCCAGCATTTT. This translates into CASSYDGVNQPQHF.

The rearrangement joins TRBV6-4 to TRBJ1-2; a possible D gene is TRBD1 (5 bases). Trimming shortened V by 10 bases and J by 8 bases, and 14 bases separated the two germline ends. The CDR3 is 11 residues long. Per the germline V gene, CDR1 is MRHNA and CDR2 is SNTAGT. CDR3: CATNGGWGYTF. The CDR3 nucleotides read TGTGCCACCAACGGGGGTTGGGGCTACACCTTC.

This clone appeared once. The V and J genes are TRBV27 and TRBJ2-7; 10 bases agree with TRBD1. CDR1 and CDR2 from the germline V gene are MNHEY and SMNVEV (reference sequence). Trimming took 8 bases from V and 2 from J; bases not matched to a gene: 6. CDR3 length equals 14 residues. The CDR3 nucleotides are TGTGCCAGCGACGACAGGGGGCCCCCCTACGAGCAGTACTTC. Its translation is CASDDRGPPYEQYF.

V gene TRBV6-2 or TRBV6-3 combines with J gene TRBJ1-6; 9 bases are a match to TRBD1. The CDR3 consists of 16 residues. V lost 4 bases and J lost 3; bases outside the gene matches: 4. Germline V gene sequence: CDR1 MNHEY, CDR2 SVGEGT. CDR3 region: CASSSDRGLYNSPLHF. The CDR3 coding sequence is TGTGCCAGCAGTTCGGACAGGGGCCTCTATAATTCACCCCTCCACTTT.

The rearrangement joins TRBV5-4 to TRBJ2-2, with TRBD2 as a possible D gene (6 bases). The CDR3 runs 15 residues. Trimming removed 5 bases from V and 8 bases from J, with 19 bases in between. In germline, CDR1 is SGHNT, CDR2 YYREEE (reference sequence). CDR3 bases: TGTGCCAGCAGTGGAGGGACCGCGCCACGGGGGGAGCTGTTTTTT. Translating gives CASSGGTAPRGELFF. Filled out from reference TRBV5-4 and TRBJ2-2, the complete variable domain reads ETGVTQSPTHLIKTRGQQVTLRCSSQSGHNTVSWYQQALGQGPQFIFQYYREEENGRGNFPPRFSGLQFPNYSSELNVNALELDDSALYLCASSGGTAPRGELFFGEGSRLTVL.

The CDR3 reads CASSLAGTEAYEQYF. CDR3 sequence (DNA): TGTGCCAGCAGCTTAGCCGGGACAGAGGCCTACGAGCAGTACTTC. The J gene is TRBJ2-7, the V gene TRBV7-2, with 7 bases that match TRBD1. V was pared by 0 bases and J by 2 bases, with 4 bases of the junction left unmatched. The V gene's germline CDR1 is SGHTA and CDR2 FQGNSA. The CDR3 loop spans 15 amino acids.

The J gene is TRBJ1-3, the V gene TRBV7-2; perhaps TRBD1 as D (5 bases). V was pared by 6 bases and J by 2 bases, with 11 bases between. The CDR3 covers 14 residues. Germline assignment: CDR1 SGHTA and CDR2 FQGNSA. The chain's CDR3 is CASRPDMTGNTIYF. CDR3 DNA sequence: TGTGCCAGCAGACCGGACATGACTGGAAACACCATATATTTT.

This clone was seen a few times. J is TRBJ1-3 and V is TRBV7-9; 7 bases agree with TRBD1. V gave up 5 bases and J gave up 0 bases; unmatched junction bases: 10. The CDR3 has 17 amino acids. Looked up from germline, CDR1 is SEHNR and CDR2 is FQNEAQ (reference sequence). The CDR3: CASSTLTGTNSGNTIYF. The CDR3 nucleotides are TGTGCCAGCAGCACATTGACAGGGACGAACTCTGGAAACACCATATATTTT.